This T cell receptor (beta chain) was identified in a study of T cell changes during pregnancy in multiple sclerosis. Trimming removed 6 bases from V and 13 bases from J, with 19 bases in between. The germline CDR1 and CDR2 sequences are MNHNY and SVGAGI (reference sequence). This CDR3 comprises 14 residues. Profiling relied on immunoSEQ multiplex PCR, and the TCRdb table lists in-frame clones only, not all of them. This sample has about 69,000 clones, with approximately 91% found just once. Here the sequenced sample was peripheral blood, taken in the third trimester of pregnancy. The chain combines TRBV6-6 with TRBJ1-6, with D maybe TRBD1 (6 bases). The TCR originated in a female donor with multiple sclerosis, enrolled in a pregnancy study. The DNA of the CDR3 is TGTGCCAGCAGAGGCCTCGGCAGGGGAGATCCCCTCCACTTT. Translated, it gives CASRGLGRGDPLHF.